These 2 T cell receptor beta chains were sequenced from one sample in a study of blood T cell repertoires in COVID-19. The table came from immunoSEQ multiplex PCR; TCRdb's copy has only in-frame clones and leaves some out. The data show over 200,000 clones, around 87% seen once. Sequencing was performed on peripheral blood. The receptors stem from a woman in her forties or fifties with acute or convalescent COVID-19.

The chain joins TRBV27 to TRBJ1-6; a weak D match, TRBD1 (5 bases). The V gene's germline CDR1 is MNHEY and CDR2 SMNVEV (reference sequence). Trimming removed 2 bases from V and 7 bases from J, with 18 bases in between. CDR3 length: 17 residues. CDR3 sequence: CASSLRATAYWNSPLHF. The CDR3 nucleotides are TGTGCCAGCAGTTTAAGGGCGACAGCTTACTGGAATTCACCCCTCCACTTT.

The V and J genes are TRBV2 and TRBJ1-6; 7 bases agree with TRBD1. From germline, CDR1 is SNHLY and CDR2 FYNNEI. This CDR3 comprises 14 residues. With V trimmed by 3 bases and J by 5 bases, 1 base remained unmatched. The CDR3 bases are TGTGCCAGCAGTGAGACAGGGAATAATTCACCCCTCCACTTT. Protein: CASSETGNNSPLHF.